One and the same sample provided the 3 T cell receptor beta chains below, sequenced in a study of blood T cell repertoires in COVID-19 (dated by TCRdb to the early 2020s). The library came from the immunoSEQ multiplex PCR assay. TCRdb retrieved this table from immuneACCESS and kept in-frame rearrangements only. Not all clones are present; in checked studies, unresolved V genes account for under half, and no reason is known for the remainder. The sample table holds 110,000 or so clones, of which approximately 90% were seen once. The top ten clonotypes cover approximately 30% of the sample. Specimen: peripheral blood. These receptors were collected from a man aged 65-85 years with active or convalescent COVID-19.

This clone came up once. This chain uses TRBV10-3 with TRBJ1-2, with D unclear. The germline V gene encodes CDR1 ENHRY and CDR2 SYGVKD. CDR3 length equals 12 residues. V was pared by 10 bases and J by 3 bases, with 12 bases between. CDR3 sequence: CATNREDYGYTF. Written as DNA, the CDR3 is TGTGCCACCAATCGGGAGGACTATGGCTACACCTTC.

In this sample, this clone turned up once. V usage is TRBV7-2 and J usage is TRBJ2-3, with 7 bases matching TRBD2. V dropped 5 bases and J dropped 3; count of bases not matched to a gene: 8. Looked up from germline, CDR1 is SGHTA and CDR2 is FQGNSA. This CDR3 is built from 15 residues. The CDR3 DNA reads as TGTGCCAGCAGCCCGAGTAGCGGGCGGACAGATACGCAGTATTTT. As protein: CASSPSSGRTDTQYF.

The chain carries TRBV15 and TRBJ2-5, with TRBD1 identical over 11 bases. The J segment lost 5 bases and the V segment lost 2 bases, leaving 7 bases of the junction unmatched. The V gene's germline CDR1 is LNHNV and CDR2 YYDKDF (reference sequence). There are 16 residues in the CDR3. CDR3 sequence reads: CATSRMDRGRRETQYF. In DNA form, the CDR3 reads TGTGCCACCAGCAGAATGGACAGGGGGCGCCGGGAGACCCAGTACTTC.